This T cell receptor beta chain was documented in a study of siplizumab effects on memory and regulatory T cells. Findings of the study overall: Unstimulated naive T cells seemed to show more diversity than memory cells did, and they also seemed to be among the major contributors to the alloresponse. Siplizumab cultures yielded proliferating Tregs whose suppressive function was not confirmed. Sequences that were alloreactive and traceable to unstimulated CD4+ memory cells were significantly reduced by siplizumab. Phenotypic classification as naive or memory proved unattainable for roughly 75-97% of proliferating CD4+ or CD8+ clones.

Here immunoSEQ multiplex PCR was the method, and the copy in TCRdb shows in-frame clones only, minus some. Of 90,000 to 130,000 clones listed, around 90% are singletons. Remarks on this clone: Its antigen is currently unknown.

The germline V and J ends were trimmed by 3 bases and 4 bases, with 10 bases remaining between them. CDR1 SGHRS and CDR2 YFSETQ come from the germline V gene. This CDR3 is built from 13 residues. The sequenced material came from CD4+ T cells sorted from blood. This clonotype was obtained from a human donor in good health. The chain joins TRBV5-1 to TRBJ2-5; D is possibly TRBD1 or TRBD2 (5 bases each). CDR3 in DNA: TGCGCCAGCAGCTCGGGGCGAAGAGAGACCCAGTACTTC. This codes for CASSSGRRETQYF.